The sequence of this T cell receptor beta chain was determined in a study of blood T cell repertoires in COVID-19. Study summary: Spain, Italy and the United States supplied samples that represented acute and convalescent COVID-19. Nucleic acid was either cDNA or gDNA, and it came from T cells, B-cell-depleted T cells, or PBMCs.

How the authors handled the data: Reference gene primer amplification in the assay estimated nucleated cell counts. Only in-frame clones appear in the TCRdb table, and some are missing; sequencing was by immunoSEQ multiplex PCR. V, J and clone size are those of that table, while D and trimming were read from the DNA. The data show roughly 250,000 clones, approximately 84% seen once. The clonotype comes from a woman aged 80 or over with acute or convalescent COVID-19. The sequenced material came from peripheral blood.

This chain's CDR3 is CAIGEGGGTDTQYF. The CDR3 coding sequence is TGTGCCATCGGGGAGGGGGGGGGCACAGATACGCAGTATTTT. J is TRBJ2-3 and V is TRBV28; possible D gene TRBD2, 7 bases. The V gene's germline CDR1 is MDHEN and CDR2 SYDVKM. V was trimmed by 10 bases and J by 1 base, leaving 15 bases between them. This CDR3 spans 14 amino acids.